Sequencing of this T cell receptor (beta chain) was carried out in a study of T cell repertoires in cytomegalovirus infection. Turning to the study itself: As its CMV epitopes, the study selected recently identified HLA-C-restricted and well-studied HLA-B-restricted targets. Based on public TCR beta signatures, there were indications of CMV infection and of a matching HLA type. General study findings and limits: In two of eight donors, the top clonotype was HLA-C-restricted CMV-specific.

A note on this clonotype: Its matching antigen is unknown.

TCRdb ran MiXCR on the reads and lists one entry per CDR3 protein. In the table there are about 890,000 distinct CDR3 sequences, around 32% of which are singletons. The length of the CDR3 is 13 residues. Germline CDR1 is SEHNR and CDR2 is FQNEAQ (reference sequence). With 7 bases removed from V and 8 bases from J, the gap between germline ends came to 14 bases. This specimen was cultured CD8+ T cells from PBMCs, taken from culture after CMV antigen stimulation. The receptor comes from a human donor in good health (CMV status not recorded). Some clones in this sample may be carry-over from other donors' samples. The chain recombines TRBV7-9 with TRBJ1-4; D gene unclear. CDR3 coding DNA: TGTGCCAGCACTCAAACGGACGGGGAAAAACTGTTTTTT. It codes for CASTQTDGEKLFF.